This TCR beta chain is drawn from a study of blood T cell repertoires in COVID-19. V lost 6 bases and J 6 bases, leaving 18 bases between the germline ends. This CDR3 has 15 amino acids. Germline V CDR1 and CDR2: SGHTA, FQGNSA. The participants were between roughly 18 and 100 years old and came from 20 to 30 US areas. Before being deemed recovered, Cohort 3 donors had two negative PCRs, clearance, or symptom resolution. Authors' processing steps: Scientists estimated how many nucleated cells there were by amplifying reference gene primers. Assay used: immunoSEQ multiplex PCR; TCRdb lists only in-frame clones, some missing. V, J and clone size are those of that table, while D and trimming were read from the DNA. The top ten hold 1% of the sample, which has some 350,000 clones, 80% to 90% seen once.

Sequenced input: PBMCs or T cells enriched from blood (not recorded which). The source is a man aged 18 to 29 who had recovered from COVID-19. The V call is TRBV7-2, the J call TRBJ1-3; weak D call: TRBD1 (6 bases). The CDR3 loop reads CASSLRRTAQNTIYF. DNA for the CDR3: TGTGCCAGCAGTTTGCGACGGACAGCGCAAAACACCATATATTTT.